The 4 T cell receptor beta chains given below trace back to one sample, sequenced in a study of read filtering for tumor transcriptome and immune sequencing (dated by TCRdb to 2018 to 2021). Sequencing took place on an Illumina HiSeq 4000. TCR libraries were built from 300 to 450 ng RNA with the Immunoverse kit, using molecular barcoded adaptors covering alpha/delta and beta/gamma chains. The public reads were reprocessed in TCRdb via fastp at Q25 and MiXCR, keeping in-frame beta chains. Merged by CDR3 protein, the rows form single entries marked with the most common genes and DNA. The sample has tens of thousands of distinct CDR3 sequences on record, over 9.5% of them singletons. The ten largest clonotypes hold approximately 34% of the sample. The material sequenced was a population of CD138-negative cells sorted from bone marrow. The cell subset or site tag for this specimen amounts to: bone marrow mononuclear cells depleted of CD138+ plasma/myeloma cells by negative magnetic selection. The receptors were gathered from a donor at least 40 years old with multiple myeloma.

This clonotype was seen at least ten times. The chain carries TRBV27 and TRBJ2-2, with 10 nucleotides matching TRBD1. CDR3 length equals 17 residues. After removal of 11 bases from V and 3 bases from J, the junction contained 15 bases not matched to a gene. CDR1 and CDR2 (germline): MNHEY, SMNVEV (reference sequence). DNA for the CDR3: TGTGCCGAGCGAGCCCATGGACAGGGGGGCTACACCGGGGAGCTGTTTTTT. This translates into CAERAHGQGGYTGELFF.

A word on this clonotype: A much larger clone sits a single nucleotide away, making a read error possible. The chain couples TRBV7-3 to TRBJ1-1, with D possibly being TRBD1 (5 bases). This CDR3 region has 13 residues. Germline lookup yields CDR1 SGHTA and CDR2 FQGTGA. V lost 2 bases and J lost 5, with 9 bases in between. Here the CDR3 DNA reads TGTGCCAGCAGCTTAGAGGGGTTTACTGAAGCTTTCTTT. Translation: CASSLEGFTEAFF.

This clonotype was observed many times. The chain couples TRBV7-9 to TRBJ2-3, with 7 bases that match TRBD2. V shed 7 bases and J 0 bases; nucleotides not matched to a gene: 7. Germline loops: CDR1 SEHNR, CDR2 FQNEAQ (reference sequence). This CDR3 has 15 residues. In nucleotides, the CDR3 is TGTGCCAGCATGGCAGCGGGGCGTAGCACAGATACGCAGTATTTT. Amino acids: CASMAAGRSTDTQYF. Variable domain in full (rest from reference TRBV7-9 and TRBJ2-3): DTGVSQNPRHKITKRGQNVTFRCDPISEHNRLYWYRQTLGQGPEFLTYFQNEAQLEKSRLLSDRFSAERPKGSFSTLEIQRTEQGDSAMYLCASMAAGRSTDTQYFGPGTRLTVL.

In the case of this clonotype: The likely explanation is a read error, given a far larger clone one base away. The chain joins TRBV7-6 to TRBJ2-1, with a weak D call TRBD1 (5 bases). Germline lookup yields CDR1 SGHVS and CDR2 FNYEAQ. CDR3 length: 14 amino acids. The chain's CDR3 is CASSSGAGYDEQFF. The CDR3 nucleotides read TGTGCCAGCAGCTCTGGGGCAGGCTACGATGAGCAGTTCTTC. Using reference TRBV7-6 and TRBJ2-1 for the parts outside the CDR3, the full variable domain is GAGVSQSPRYKVTKRGQDVALRCDPISGHVSLYWYRQALGQGPEFLTYFNYEAQQDKSGLPNDRFSAERPEGSISTLTIQRTEQRDSAMYRCASSSGAGYDEQFFGPGTRLTVL.